This T cell receptor (beta chain) comes out of a study of cytomegalovirus exposure and HLA in healthy donors. The CDR3 length is 15 residues. Trimming took 2 bases from V and 4 from J; bases not matched to a gene: 1. Looked up from germline, CDR1 is MRHNA and CDR2 is SNTAGT. It was the roughly 130-subject validation cohort, separate from the approximately 700-subject first cohort, to which the donors belonged. Some clones are missing from TCRdb's copy, which holds only in-frame ones; the method was immunoSEQ multiplex PCR. Among around 90,000 clones listed, approximately 88% were seen once. Whole-study findings and limits: Reports described diagnosis of cytomegalovirus status by the classifier as highly specific and sensitive.

As to this clone: Antigen specificity is unknown.

The chain links TRBV6-4 to TRBJ2-3; 12 bases align to TRBD2. The sequence was obtained from a woman aged 18 to 35 in good health and CMV-seropositive. The sample comprised PBMCs. CDR3 region: CASSDASGGADTQYF. The CDR3 DNA follows: TGTGCCAGCAGTGACGCTAGCGGGGGGGCAGATACGCAGTATTTT.